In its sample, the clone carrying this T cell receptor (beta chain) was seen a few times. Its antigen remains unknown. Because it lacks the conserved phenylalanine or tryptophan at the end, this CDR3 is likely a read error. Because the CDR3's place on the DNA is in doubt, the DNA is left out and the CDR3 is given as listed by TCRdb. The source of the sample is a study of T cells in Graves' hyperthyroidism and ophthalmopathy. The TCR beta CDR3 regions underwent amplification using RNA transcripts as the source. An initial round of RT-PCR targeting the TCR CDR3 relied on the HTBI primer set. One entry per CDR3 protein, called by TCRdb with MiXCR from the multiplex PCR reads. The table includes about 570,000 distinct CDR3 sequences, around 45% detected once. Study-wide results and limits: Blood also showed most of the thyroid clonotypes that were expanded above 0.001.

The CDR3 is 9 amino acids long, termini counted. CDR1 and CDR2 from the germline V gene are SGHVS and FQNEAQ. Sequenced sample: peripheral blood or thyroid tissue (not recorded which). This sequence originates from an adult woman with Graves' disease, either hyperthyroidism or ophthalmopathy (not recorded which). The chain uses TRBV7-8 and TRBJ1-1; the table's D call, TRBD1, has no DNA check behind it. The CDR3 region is CASSPGLFY.